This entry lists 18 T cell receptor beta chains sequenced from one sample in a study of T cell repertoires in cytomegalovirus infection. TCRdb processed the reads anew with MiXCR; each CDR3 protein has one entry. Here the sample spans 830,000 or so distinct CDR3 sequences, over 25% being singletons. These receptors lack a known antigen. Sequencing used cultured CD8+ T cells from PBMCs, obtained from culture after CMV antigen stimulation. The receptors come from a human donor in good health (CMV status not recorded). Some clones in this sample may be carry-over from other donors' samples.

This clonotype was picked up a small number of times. The CDR3 coding sequence is TGTGCCAGCAGTGAGGGCGCCCTAAATCAGCCCCAGCATTTT. Translating it yields CASSEGALNQPQHF. This chain uses TRBV6-1 with TRBJ1-5, with D uncertain. The CDR3 runs to 14 residues. Germline CDR1 MNHNS, CDR2 SASEGT. The V and J ends lost 3 bases and 4 bases respectively, with 10 bases between them.

The CDR3 protein is CASSSDQPQHF. In DNA, the CDR3 is TGTGCCAGCAGCTCGGATCAGCCCCAGCATTTT. The V call is TRBV6-2 or TRBV6-3, the J call TRBJ1-5; no firm D call. The CDR3 is 11 amino acids. Looked up from germline, CDR1 is MNHEY and CDR2 is SVGEGT. Trimming took 6 bases from V and 5 from J, leaving 5 bases between them.

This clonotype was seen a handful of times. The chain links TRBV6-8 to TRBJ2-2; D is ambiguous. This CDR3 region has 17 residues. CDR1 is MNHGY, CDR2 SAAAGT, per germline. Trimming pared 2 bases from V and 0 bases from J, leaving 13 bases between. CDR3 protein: CASSYHFGRANTGELFF. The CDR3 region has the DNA TGTGCCAGCAGTTACCATTTCGGCCGGGCGAACACCGGGGAGCTGTTTTTT.

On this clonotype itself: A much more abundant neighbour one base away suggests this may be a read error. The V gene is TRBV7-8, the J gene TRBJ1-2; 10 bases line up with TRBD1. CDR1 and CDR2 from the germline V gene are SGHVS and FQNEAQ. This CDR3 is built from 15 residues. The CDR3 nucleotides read TGTGTCAGCAGCCCCAGACAGGGGGCCGACTATGGCTACACCTTC. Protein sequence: CVSSPRQGADYGYTF.

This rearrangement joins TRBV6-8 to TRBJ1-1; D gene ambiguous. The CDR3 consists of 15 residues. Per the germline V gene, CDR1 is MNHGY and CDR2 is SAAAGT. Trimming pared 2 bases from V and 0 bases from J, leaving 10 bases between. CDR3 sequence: CASSYDLGMNTEAFF. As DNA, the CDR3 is TGTGCCAGCAGTTACGATCTGGGGATGAACACTGAAGCTTTCTTT.

CDR3 in amino acids: CSATGTGRNEQFF. The CDR3 DNA reads TGCAGTGCAACCGGGACAGGGAGGAATGAGCAGTTCTTC. This chain joins TRBV20-1 and TRBJ2-1, with 9 positions matching TRBD1. CDR1 is DFQATT and CDR2 is SNEGSKA in the germline V gene (reference sequence). The CDR3 consists of 13 residues. V shed 6 bases, J shed 7 bases, and the junction held 7 bases outside the gene matches.

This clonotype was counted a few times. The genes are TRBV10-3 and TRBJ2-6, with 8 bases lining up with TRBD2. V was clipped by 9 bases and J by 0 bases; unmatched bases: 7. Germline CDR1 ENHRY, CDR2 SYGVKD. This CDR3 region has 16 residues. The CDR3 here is CAIRTSLISGANVLTF. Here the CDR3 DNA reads TGTGCCATTCGGACTAGCCTCATCTCTGGGGCCAACGTCCTGACTTTC.

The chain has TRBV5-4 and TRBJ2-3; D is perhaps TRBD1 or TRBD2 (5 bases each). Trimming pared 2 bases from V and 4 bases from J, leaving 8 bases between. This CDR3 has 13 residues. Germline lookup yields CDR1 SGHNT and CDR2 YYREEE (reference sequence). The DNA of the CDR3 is TGTGCCAGCAGCTTATGGGACGCAGATACGCAGTATTTT. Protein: CASSLWDADTQYF.

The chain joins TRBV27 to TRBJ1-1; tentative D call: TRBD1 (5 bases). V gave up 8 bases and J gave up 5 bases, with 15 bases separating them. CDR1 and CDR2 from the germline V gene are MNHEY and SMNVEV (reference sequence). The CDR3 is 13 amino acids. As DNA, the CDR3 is TGTGCCAGCGGTCGGGGGTGGGGAACTGAAGCTTTCTTT. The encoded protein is CASGRGWGTEAFF.

CDR3 in amino acids: CASSPTGVGLDTEAFF. In DNA form, the CDR3 reads TGTGCCAGCAGCCCGACGGGGGTAGGACTTGACACTGAAGCTTTCTTT. The chain combines TRBV7-4 with TRBJ1-1, with D tentatively TRBD1 (5 bases). Germline V gene data show CDR1 as SGHVT and CDR2 as SQSDAQ. Trimming left V 5 bases short and J 3 bases short, with 19 bases between. The CDR3 consists of 16 residues.

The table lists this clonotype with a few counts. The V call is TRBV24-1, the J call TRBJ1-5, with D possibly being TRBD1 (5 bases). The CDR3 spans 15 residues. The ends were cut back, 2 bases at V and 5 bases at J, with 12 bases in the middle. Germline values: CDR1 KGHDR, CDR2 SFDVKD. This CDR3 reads CATSDWGLVDQPQHF. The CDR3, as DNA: TGTGCCACCAGTGATTGGGGCCTCGTAGATCAGCCCCAGCATTTT.

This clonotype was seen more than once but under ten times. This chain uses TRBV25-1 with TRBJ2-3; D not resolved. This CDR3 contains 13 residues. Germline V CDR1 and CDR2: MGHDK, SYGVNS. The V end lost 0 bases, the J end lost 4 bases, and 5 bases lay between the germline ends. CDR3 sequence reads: CASSEYFSDTQYF. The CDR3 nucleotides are TGTGCCAGCAGTGAATATTTTTCAGATACGCAGTATTTT.

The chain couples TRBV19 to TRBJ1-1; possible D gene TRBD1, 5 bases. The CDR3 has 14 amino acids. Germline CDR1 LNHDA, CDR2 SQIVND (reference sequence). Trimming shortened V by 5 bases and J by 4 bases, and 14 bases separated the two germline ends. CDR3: CASSVGGGSTEAFF. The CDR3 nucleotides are TGTGCCAGTAGTGTTGGTGGGGGGTCCACTGAAGCTTTCTTT. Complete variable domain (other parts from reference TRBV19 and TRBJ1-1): DGGITQSPKYLFRKEGQNVTLSCEQNLNHDAMYWYRQDPGQGLRLIYYSQIVNDFQKGDIAEGYSVSREKKESFPLTVTSAQKNPTAFYLCASSVGGGSTEAFFGQGTRLTVV.

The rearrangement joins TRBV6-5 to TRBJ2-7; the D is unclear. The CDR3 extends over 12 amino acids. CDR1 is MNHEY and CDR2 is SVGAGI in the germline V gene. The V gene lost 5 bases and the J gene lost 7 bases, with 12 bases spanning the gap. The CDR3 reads CASSINNREQYF. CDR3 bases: TGTGCCAGCAGTATAAACAATCGGGAGCAGTACTTC.

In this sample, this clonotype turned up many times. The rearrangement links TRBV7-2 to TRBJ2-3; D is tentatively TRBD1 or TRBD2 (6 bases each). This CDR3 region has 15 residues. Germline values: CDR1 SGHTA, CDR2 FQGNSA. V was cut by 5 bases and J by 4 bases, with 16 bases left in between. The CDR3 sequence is CASSLVGGPADTQYF. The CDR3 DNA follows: TGTGCCAGCAGCCTGGTAGGGGGGCCTGCAGATACGCAGTATTTT.

The CDR3 bases are TGTGCCAGCAGTGAAGGACAGTGGGAGACCCAGTACTTC. This encodes CASSEGQWETQYF. V gene TRBV6-1 combines with J gene TRBJ2-5; tentative D call: TRBD1 (5 bases). The germline V gene encodes CDR1 MNHNS and CDR2 SASEGT. There are 13 residues in the CDR3. Trimming left V 1 base short and J 5 bases short, with 8 bases between.

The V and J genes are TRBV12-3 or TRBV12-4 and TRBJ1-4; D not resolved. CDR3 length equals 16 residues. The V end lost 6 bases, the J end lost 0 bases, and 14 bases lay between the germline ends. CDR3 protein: CASRRLGNPTNEKLFF. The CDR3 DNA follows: TGTGCCAGCAGGAGGTTGGGAAACCCAACTAATGAAAAACTGTTTTTT.

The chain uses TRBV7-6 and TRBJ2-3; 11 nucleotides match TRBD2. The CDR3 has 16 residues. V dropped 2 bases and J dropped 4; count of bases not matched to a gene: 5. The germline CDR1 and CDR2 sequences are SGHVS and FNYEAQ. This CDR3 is CASSLLSGGAPDTQYF. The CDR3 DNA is TGTGCCAGCAGCTTACTTAGCGGGGGGGCTCCAGATACGCAGTATTTT.